This entry is about one T cell receptor (beta chain). Its specificity is unknown. Method: immunoSEQ multiplex PCR; TCRdb's copy keeps in-frame clones and lacks some. Of some 7,100 clones listed, 70% to 80% were seen once; the top ten hold around 7.2%. Each and every patient relapsed after autologous stem cell transplantation, and patients got differing brentuximab vedotin exposure. CD4+ T cells were purified from thawed PBMCs by magnetic negative selection. Complete response, partial response or progressive disease was recorded as best response. The sample comes from a study of PD-1 blockade in classical Hodgkin lymphoma. Study-wide results and limits: Newly diagnosed patients were said to have less baseline TCR diversity than healthy donors did.

Germline V CDR1 and CDR2: MGHRA, YSYEKL. This CDR3 region has 15 residues. V trimming: 0 bases; J trimming: 4 bases; junction bases outside the gene matches: 2. This clonotype was sampled from a human donor with classical Hodgkin lymphoma. This chain joins TRBV4-1 and TRBJ1-3, with 8 bases lining up with TRBD1. This material consisted of CD4+ T cells from blood, taken at baseline. The CDR3 is CASSQDNRGGNTIYF. The CDR3 DNA sequence: TGCGCCAGCAGCCAAGATAACAGGGGGGGAAACACCATATATTTT.